The clone carrying this TCR beta chain was recorded a few times. The target antigen is unknown. These data come from a study of Ad26.COV2.S vaccination and SARS-CoV-2 variants. Study information: Donor was one of the participants in the Ad26.COV2.S arm of the COV1001 trial. Ad26.COV2.S was injected intramuscularly once or twice, 56 days apart.

Findings of the study overall: It was found that vaccine and placebo recipients had similar non-spike TCR breadth.

Germline V gene lookup returns CDR1 LNHNV and CDR2 YYDKDF (reference sequence). The ends were cut back, 0 bases at V and 4 bases at J, with 13 bases in the middle. The CDR3 has 16 amino acids. The protocol was immunoSEQ multiplex PCR, while the TCRdb copy is restricted to in-frame clones and leaves out a portion. The profile shows 200,000 to 300,000 clones, approximately 90% of them singletons. Regarding treatment: roughly 20 received Ad26.COV2.S at low or high dose, single or two shots; roughly 5 received placebo; per-sample allocation not given. Day 63 after the first injection of vaccine or placebo was the sampling time. In Boston, the donor was an adult between 18-55 years of age.

The chain is built from TRBV15 and TRBJ1-5; a weak D match, TRBD1 (5 bases). The source was peripheral blood, collected in a trial of Ad26.COV2.S vaccine versus placebo. The clonotype comes from a person aged 18-65 years who received the Ad26.COV2.S COVID-19 vaccine or a placebo. The CDR3 here is CATSRDIGGRNQPQHF. The CDR3 DNA reads TGTGCCACCAGCAGAGATATTGGGGGACGTAATCAGCCCCAGCATTTT.